This T cell receptor (beta chain) was profiled in a study of CD8 T cells in ankylosing spondylitis. Whole-study findings and limits: Earlier authors reported some of these motif variants in reactive arthritis synovial fluid and blood.

TCRdb redid the calling of the 5' RACE reads with MiXCR, one entry per CDR3 protein. This sample has 240,000 or so distinct CDR3 sequences, with approximately 11% found just once. As regards this clonotype: Antigen specificity is unknown.

The TCR originated in a male donor with ankylosing spondylitis or in good health (not recorded which). Material: blood, either unsorted or a sorted T cell fraction (not recorded which).

This CDR3 reads CSVPGQEDEKLFF. DNA for the CDR3: TGCAGCGTTCCGGGACAGGAAGATGAAAAACTGTTTTTT. This chain links TRBV29-1 with TRBJ1-4, with 8 bases matching TRBD1. Germline CDR1 reads SQVTM; CDR2 reads ANQGSEA. With V trimmed by 5 bases and J by 6 bases, 5 bases remained unmatched. CDR3 length equals 13 residues. The entire variable domain, with the rest obtained from reference TRBV29-1 and TRBJ1-4, is as follows: SAVISQKPSRDICQRGTSLTIQCQVDSQVTMMFWYRQQPGQSLTLIATANQGSEATYESGFVIDKFPISRPNLTFSTLTVSNMSPEDSSIYLCSVPGQEDEKLFFGSGTQLSVL.